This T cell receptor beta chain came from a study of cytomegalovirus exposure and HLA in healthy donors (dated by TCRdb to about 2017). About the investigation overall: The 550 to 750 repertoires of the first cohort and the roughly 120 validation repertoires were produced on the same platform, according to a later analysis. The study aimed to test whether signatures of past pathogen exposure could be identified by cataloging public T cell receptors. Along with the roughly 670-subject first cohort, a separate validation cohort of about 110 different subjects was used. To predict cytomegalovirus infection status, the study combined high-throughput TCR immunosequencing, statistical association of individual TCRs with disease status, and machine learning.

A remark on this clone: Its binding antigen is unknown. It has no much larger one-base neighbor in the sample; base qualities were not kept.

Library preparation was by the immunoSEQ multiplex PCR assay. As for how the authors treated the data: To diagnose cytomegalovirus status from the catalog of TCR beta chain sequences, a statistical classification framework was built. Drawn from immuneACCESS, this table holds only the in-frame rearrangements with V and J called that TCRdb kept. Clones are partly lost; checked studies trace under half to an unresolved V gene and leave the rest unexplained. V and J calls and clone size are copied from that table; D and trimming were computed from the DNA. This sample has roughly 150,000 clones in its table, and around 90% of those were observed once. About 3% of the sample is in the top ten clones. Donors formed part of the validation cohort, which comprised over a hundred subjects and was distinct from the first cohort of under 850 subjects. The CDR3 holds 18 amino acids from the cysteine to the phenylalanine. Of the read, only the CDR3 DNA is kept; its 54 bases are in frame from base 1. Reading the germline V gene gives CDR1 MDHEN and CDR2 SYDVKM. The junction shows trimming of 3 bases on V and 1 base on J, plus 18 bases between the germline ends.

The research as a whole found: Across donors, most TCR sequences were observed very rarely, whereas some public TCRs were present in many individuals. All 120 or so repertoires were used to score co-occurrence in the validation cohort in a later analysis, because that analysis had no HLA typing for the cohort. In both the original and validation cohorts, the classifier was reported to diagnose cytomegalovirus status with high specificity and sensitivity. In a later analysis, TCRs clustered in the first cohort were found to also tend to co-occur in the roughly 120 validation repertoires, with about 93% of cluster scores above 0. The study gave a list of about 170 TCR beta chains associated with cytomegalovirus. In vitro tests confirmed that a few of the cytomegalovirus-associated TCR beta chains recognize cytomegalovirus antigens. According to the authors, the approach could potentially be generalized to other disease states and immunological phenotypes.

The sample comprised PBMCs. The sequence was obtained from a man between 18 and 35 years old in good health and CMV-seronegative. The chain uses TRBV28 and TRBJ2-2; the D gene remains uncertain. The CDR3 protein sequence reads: CASSFGQPLFRNTGELFF. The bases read TGTGCCAGCAGTTTTGGGCAGCCTCTCTTTCGGAACACCGGGGAGCTGTTTTTT.